The 13 T cell receptor beta chains given below trace back to one sample, sequenced in a study of blood T cell repertoires in COVID-19. Here immunoSEQ multiplex PCR was the method, and the copy in TCRdb shows in-frame clones only, minus some. The table includes around 250,000 clones, about 90% detected once. What was sequenced was PBMCs or T cells enriched from blood (not recorded which). The receptors shown here come from a man aged 50 to 59 who had been exposed to COVID-19.

The chain has TRBV28 and TRBJ2-3, with TRBD2 identical over 10 bases. The CDR3 is 14 amino acids. Germline V gene sequence: CDR1 MDHEN, CDR2 SYDVKM. The V and J ends lost 5 bases and 5 bases, in that order; junction bases with no gene match: 4. The CDR3 DNA reads TGTGCCAGCAGTCCAGCGGGGGGGCAAGATACGCAGTATTTT. Residues: CASSPAGGQDTQYF.

The chain combines TRBV7-2 with TRBJ2-3; TRBD2 agrees at 12 bases. Germline CDR1 reads SGHTA; CDR2 reads FQGNSA. CDR3 length: 16 residues. The trim removed 5 bases at V and 6 bases at J, leaving 9 bases unmatched. CDR3 protein: CASSRLAGGPKDTQYF. DNA for the CDR3: TGTGCCAGCAGCCGGCTAGCGGGGGGGCCGAAGGATACGCAGTATTTT.

The chain is built from TRBV11-2 and TRBJ1-1; D is perhaps TRBD1 (5 bases). This CDR3 is built from 14 residues. CDR1 and CDR2 (germline): SGHAT, FQNNGV. Deletions cut 2 bases from V and 4 bases from J, with 11 bases between. The CDR3 DNA reads TGTGCCAGCAGCTTACTGTGGGGCCGCACTGAAGCTTTCTTT. Its translation is CASSLLWGRTEAFF.

The V and J genes are TRBV29-1 and TRBJ1-1, with a possible D match to TRBD1 (5 bases). The CDR3 runs to 16 residues. CDR1 and CDR2 from the germline V gene are SQVTM and ANQGSEA. V lost 6 bases to trimming and J lost 3 bases, with 23 bases between them. CDR3 DNA: TGCAGCGTCCCCGGTGGAGGGGCATATGGGGACACTGAAGCTTTCTTT. It encodes CSVPGGGAYGDTEAFF.

The chain carries TRBV5-1 and TRBJ2-7; TRBD1 is a possible D gene (6 bases). CDR1 and CDR2 from the germline V gene are SGHRS and YFSETQ. Trimming took 3 bases from V and 2 from J, leaving 15 bases between them. CDR3 size: 15 residues. The CDR3 bases are TGCGCCAGCAGCTCAGGGACAAGTAGCGCCTACGAGCAGTACTTC. Its translation: CASSSGTSSAYEQYF.

This chain's CDR3 is CASSRHRGNTEAFF. CDR3 nucleotide sequence: TGTGCCAGCAGTCGCCACAGGGGGAACACTGAAGCTTTCTTT. The genes are TRBV3-1 (or the pseudogene TRBV3-2) and TRBJ1-1, with 7 bases identical to TRBD1. CDR1 LGHDT and CDR2 YNNKEL come from the germline V gene (reference sequence). This CDR3 has 14 amino acids. Unmatched junction bases numbered 5, after V lost 6 bases and J lost 1 base.

This clone came up once. DNA of the CDR3: TGTGCCAGCAGTCCCCCCGGGACAGGGATTTATGGCTACACCTTC. It translates to CASSPPGTGIYGYTF. The genes are TRBV6-6 and TRBJ1-2; 9 bases fit TRBD1. CDR3 length: 15 amino acids. The germline gives CDR1 MNHNY, CDR2 SVGAGI (reference sequence). V shed 5 bases and J 5 bases; nucleotides not matched to a gene: 9.

The rearrangement uses TRBV6-5 and TRBJ2-1; D may be TRBD2 (6 bases). Between the trimmed V and J ends, which lost 5 bases and 6 bases, there was a span of 17 bases. Germline V gives CDR1 MNHEY, CDR2 SVGAGI. This CDR3 comprises 15 residues. CDR3 amino acids: CASSRPGEVRNEQFF. The CDR3 coding sequence is TGTGCCAGCAGTCGTCCGGGAGAAGTACGCAATGAGCAGTTCTTC.

V gene TRBV28 combines with J gene TRBJ1-5; 7 bases agree with TRBD1. The CDR3 has 14 residues. Per the germline V gene, CDR1 is MDHEN and CDR2 is SYDVKM. Trimming took 3 bases from V and 5 from J; bases not matched to a gene: 4. The CDR3 DNA is TGTGCCAGCAGTTTTGGGACAGTGGATCAGCCCCAGCATTTT. It is translated as CASSFGTVDQPQHF.

This clone was picked up a small number of times. This sequence joins TRBV7-9 and TRBJ1-1, with TRBD1 as a possible D gene (6 bases). Trimming cost V 1 base and J 7 bases, with 16 bases left between them. Germline V gene sequence: CDR1 SEHNR, CDR2 FQNEAQ (reference sequence). This CDR3 is built from 15 residues. The DNA for the CDR3 is TGTGCCAGCAGCTTAGTAGCGGGGGGCGCGAATGAAGCTTTCTTT. Translating it yields CASSLVAGGANEAFF.

CDR3 protein: CASSLRGNLRETQYF. The CDR3, as DNA: TGTGCCAGCAGTTTGCGCGGGAACCTCCGAGAGACCCAGTACTTC. The V call is TRBV28, the J call TRBJ2-5, with D perhaps matching TRBD2 (6 bases). The CDR3 totals 15 residues. CDR1 is MDHEN, CDR2 SYDVKM, per germline. The V gene lost 3 bases and the J gene lost 4 bases, with 15 bases spanning the gap.

This rearrangement joins TRBV5-8 to TRBJ2-4, with TRBD1 identical over 7 bases. V trimming: 4 bases; J trimming: 8 bases; junction bases outside the gene matches: 12. CDR1 is SGHTS, CDR2 YDEGEE, per germline. The CDR3 extends over 15 amino acids. The CDR3 DNA is TGTGCCAGCAGCGGGACAGATAGCCAAGGTTACATTCAGTACTTC. Its protein is CASSGTDSQGYIQYF.

The chain couples TRBV5-6 to TRBJ2-3, with D maybe TRBD1 (6 bases). Germline V lookup: CDR1 SGHDT, CDR2 YYEEEE. V was cut by 3 bases and J by 0 bases, with 20 bases left in between. CDR3 length: 18 amino acids. This CDR3 is CASSSSPGHLISTDTQYF. The CDR3, as DNA: TGTGCCAGCAGCTCCTCACCGGGACACTTAATTAGCACAGATACGCAGTATTTT.